This TCR beta chain was found in a study of Graves' ophthalmopathy and Graves' hyperthyroidism. This clonotype was seen a few times. Its antigen remains unidentified. Ophthalmopathy donors showed moderate-to-severe activity, CAS ≥3, NOSPECS ≥4 and a duration under 3 months. In this cohort, patients with other autoimmune diseases, uncontrolled infections, pregnancy or lactation were excluded. Clinicians made diagnoses from clinical symptoms, serum thyroxine, TRAb, thyroid ultrasound and orbital computed tomography. Whole-study findings and limits: Sensitivity of roughly 88% and specificity of less than 82% were achieved when a 13-signature model separated ophthalmopathy from stable hyperthyroidism.

As the template, RNA transcripts were used to amplify TCR beta CDR3 regions. Scientists carried out first-round RT-PCR using HTBI primers and then a second-round multiplex PCR. TCRdb independently ran MiXCR on the multiplex PCR reads; one entry per CDR3 protein. The table shows over 650,000 distinct CDR3 sequences, with about two fifths occurring only once. The J segment lost 5 bases and the V segment lost 5 bases, leaving 2 bases of the junction unmatched. Germline V CDR1 and CDR2: MNHEY, SMNVEV (reference sequence). CDR3 length: 12 residues. The clonotype originates from an adult man with Graves' ophthalmopathy. Sample: peripheral blood. The chain has TRBV27 and TRBJ2-7; TRBD1 matches 8 bases. This chain's CDR3 is CASSARGHEQYF. The CDR3 DNA is TGTGCCAGCAGTGCCAGGGGGCACGAGCAGTACTTC.